These 24 T cell receptor beta chains came from one sample sequenced in a study of Ad26.COV2.S vaccination and SARS-CoV-2 variants. Stated treatment: around 19 received Ad26.COV2.S at low or high dose, single or two shots; 5 received placebo; per-sample allocation not given. Sampling took place 63 days after the first vaccine or placebo injection. Generated by immunoSEQ multiplex PCR, the TCRdb table keeps only in-frame clones and is missing some. In the table there are a few hundred thousand clones, 80% to 95% of which are singletons. The specimen was peripheral blood, collected in a trial of Ad26.COV2.S vaccine versus placebo. The source of these receptors is a person aged 18 to 59 who received the Ad26.COV2.S COVID-19 vaccine or a placebo.

The chain employs TRBV2 and TRBJ2-2, with D perhaps matching TRBD1 (5 bases). Per the germline V gene, CDR1 is SNHLY and CDR2 is FYNNEI. Between the trimmed V and J ends, which lost 4 bases and 8 bases, there was a span of 20 bases. This CDR3 contains 16 residues. This chain's CDR3 is CASSGRLPAGNGELFF. CDR3 sequence (DNA): TGTGCCAGCAGTGGGCGCCTGCCAGCAGGGAATGGGGAGCTGTTTTTT.

A single count supports this clone. The chain links TRBV19 to TRBJ2-2; D possibly corresponds to TRBD2 (6 bases). The CDR3 spans 15 residues. Germline V lookup: CDR1 LNHDA, CDR2 SQIVND (reference sequence). V dropped 8 bases and J dropped 3 bases, with 16 bases sitting between them. CDR3 sequence (DNA): TGTGCCAGTTCATCGGCCGGGGGAGACACCGGGGAGCTGTTTTTT. Protein product: CASSSAGGDTGELFF. The entire variable domain, with the rest obtained from reference TRBV19 and TRBJ2-2, is as follows: DGGITQSPKYLFRKEGQNVTLSCEQNLNHDAMYWYRQDPGQGLRLIYYSQIVNDFQKGDIAEGYSVSREKKESFPLTVTSAQKNPTAFYLCASSSAGGDTGELFFGEGSRLTVL.

The J gene is TRBJ2-1, the V gene TRBV9; no reliable D call. The CDR3 sequence is 15 residues long. Germline V gives CDR1 SGDLS, CDR2 YYNGEE. V gave up 1 base and J gave up 8 bases, with 16 bases separating them. The CDR3, as DNA: TGTGCCAGCAGCGTATATGGGTTAGCAGGCGATGAGCAGTTCTTC. This encodes CASSVYGLAGDEQFF.

CDR3: CASIRGGFSTDTQYF. The CDR3 nucleotides are TGTGCCAGTATCCGGGGGGGGTTTTCCACAGATACGCAGTATTTT. The chain combines TRBV19 with TRBJ2-3; 8 bases match TRBD2. Germline V gene sequence: CDR1 LNHDA, CDR2 SQIVND (reference sequence). V trimming: 7 bases; J trimming: 2 bases; junction bases outside the gene matches: 8. The length of the CDR3 is 15 residues.

With respect to this clone: A much larger clone differs from this one at a single base, so this may be a read error. The same CDR3 is also encoded by other DNA sequences in this sample. The gene calls are TRBV28 and TRBJ1-1; D unclear. Germline CDR1 reads MDHEN; CDR2 reads SYDVKM. The CDR3 is 13 amino acids. Deletions cut 3 bases from V and 1 base from J, with 6 bases between. CDR3 DNA sequence: TGTGCCAGCAGTTTGGGGTCGAACACTGAAGCTTTCTTT. This translates into CASSLGSNTEAFF.

This clone was picked up one time. This chain joins TRBV6-6 and TRBJ2-1; 10 bases map to TRBD2. The V segment lost 4 bases and the J segment 3 bases; nucleotides outside the gene matches: 3. The CDR3 runs to 15 residues. Germline CDR1 is MNHNY and CDR2 is SVGAGI (reference sequence). This chain's CDR3 is CASSFSSGSYNEQFF. CDR3 sequence (DNA): TGTGCCAGCAGTTTCTCTAGCGGGAGCTACAATGAGCAGTTCTTC.

CDR3 residues: CASSHLGTRGYEQYF. The DNA of the CDR3 is TGTGCCAGCAGCCATTTGGGGACTAGGGGCTACGAGCAGTACTTC. This chain uses TRBV14 with TRBJ2-7; TRBD2 agrees at 8 bases. The CDR3 consists of 15 residues. J lost 3 bases, V lost 3 bases, and 7 bases had no gene match. Germline assignment: CDR1 SGHDN and CDR2 FVKESK.

The rearrangement uses TRBV7-9 and TRBJ2-7; 7 nucleotides align to TRBD1. V trimming: 10 bases; J trimming: 3 bases; junction bases outside the gene matches: 9. The CDR3 has 13 amino acids. Germline CDR1 SEHNR, CDR2 FQNEAQ (reference sequence). The CDR3 region is CAIQESGGYEQYF. CDR3 DNA: TGTGCCATTCAGGAATCAGGGGGCTACGAGCAGTACTTC.

This rearrangement joins TRBV7-9 to TRBJ2-5, with 9 bases fitting TRBD2. Unmatched junction bases numbered 13, after V lost 5 bases and J lost 0 bases. Germline lookup yields CDR1 SEHNR and CDR2 FQNEAQ (reference sequence). The CDR3 is made up of 18 amino acids. The CDR3 bases are TGTGCCAGCAGCCCGGTGGTAGCGGGAGCCCTGTACCAAGAGACCCAGTACTTC. It translates to CASSPVVAGALYQETQYF.

V gene TRBV24-1 combines with J gene TRBJ1-2, with D hard to call. This CDR3 is built from 13 residues. V was trimmed by 4 bases and J by 8 bases, leaving 13 bases between them. The V gene's germline CDR1 is KGHDR and CDR2 SFDVKD. The CDR3 protein is CATSERSSRGYTF. CDR3 coding DNA: TGTGCCACCAGTGAACGGTCCAGCCGCGGCTACACCTTC.

This clone showed up just once. This chain connects TRBV5-8 to TRBJ1-5; D not certain. Germline values: CDR1 SGHTS, CDR2 YDEGEE. Trimming shortened V by 0 bases and J by 1 base, and 5 bases separated the two germline ends. This CDR3 comprises 14 residues. The CDR3 DNA sequence: TGTGCCAGCAGCTTGGGATTCAGCAATCAGCCCCAGCATTTT. It yields the protein CASSLGFSNQPQHF.

This sequence joins TRBV19 and TRBJ2-1, with 12 bases aligning to TRBD1. Per the germline V gene, CDR1 is LNHDA and CDR2 is SQIVND (reference sequence). The CDR3 extends over 17 amino acids. Trimming cost V 6 bases and J 1 base; bases outside gene matches: 7. CDR3 protein: CASRSGTGGPSYNEQFF. CDR3 bases: TGTGCCAGTAGGTCCGGGACAGGGGGCCCTTCCTACAATGAGCAGTTCTTC. The whole variable domain, filled in from reference TRBV19 and TRBJ2-1, reads DGGITQSPKYLFRKEGQNVTLSCEQNLNHDAMYWYRQDPGQGLRLIYYSQIVNDFQKGDIAEGYSVSREKKESFPLTVTSAQKNPTAFYLCASRSGTGGPSYNEQFFGPGTRLTVL.

The J gene is TRBJ2-6, the V gene TRBV18; possibly TRBD2 for D (6 bases). V lost 1 base to trimming and J lost 6 bases, with 13 bases between them. The CDR3 runs 16 residues. CDR1 and CDR2 from the germline V gene are KGHSH and LQKENI. The CDR3 nucleotides are TGTGCCAGCTCACCACTTGGAGGGAGGTTGGCCAACGTCCTGACTTTC. Protein sequence: CASSPLGGRLANVLTF.

J is TRBJ1-5 and V is TRBV4-2; the D gene is possibly TRBD1 (6 bases). The germline V and J ends were trimmed by 0 bases and 7 bases, with 13 bases remaining between them. Germline V gene data show CDR1 as LGHNA and CDR2 as YNFKEQ. This CDR3 has 15 residues. The CDR3 region has the DNA TGTGCCAGCAGCCAAGATTCAGGGGACGGCCAGCCCCAGCATTTT. Protein: CASSQDSGDGQPQHF.

The chain uses TRBV13 and TRBJ2-5, with TRBD1 as a possible D gene (6 bases). V was cut by 7 bases and J by 2 bases, with 17 bases left in between. This CDR3 is 15 amino acids long. Germline V gene sequence: CDR1 PRHDT, CDR2 FYEKMQ (reference sequence). The CDR3 spells CASTLRGFTQETQYF. CDR3 in DNA: TGTGCCAGCACCCTAAGGGGGTTTACGCAAGAGACCCAGTACTTC.

The CDR3, as DNA: TGTGCCAGCAGCTTGGGGTCTGGGGCGCACACCGGGGAGCTGTTTTTT. Amino acid sequence: CASSLGSGAHTGELFF. The rearrangement links TRBV5-6 to TRBJ2-2, with D tentatively TRBD1 (5 bases). The germline V gene encodes CDR1 SGHDT and CDR2 YYEEEE. Trimming left V 0 bases short and J 3 bases short, with 12 bases between. This CDR3 contains 16 residues. The variable domain in full, with the rest retrieved from reference TRBV5-6 and TRBJ2-2, is DAGVTQSPTHLIKTRGQQVTLRCSPKSGHDTVSWYQQALGQGPQFIFQYYEEEERQRGNFPDRFSGHQFPNYSSELNVNALLLGDSALYLCASSLGSGAHTGELFFGEGSRLTVL.

V is TRBV29-1 and J is TRBJ2-5; D call uncertain. The V end was cut by 4 bases, the J end by 4 bases, with 13 bases between. Looked up from germline, CDR1 is SQVTM and CDR2 is ANQGSEA. The CDR3 covers 13 residues. In DNA form, the CDR3 reads TGCAGCGTTGGTGAAGGGTGGGGAGAGACCCAGTACTTC. It is translated as CSVGEGWGETQYF.

J is TRBJ1-2 and V is TRBV6-1; perhaps TRBD1 as D (5 bases). V lost 1 base to trimming and J lost 5 bases, with 11 bases between them. This CDR3 contains 14 residues. Germline V gives CDR1 MNHNS, CDR2 SASEGT. CDR3 protein: CASSEGGTSYGYTF. In DNA, the CDR3 is TGTGCCAGCAGTGAAGGGGGGACGTCGTATGGCTACACCTTC.

The chain couples TRBV15 to TRBJ2-7, with no clear D. Germline values: CDR1 LNHNV, CDR2 YYDKDF (reference sequence). The CDR3 loop spans 14 amino acids. Trimming removed 7 bases from V and 4 bases from J, with 17 bases in between. The DNA for the CDR3 is TGTGCCACCAAAATGGACCTCACCTTGTACGAGCAGTACTTC. This gives the protein CATKMDLTLYEQYF.

The J gene is TRBJ2-1, the V gene TRBV6-2 or TRBV6-3, with D maybe TRBD2 (6 bases). Trimming shortened V by 5 bases and J by 3 bases, and 17 bases separated the two germline ends. Germline V CDR1 and CDR2: MNHEY, SVGEGT. The CDR3 covers 16 residues. The CDR3 DNA sequence: TGTGCCAGCAGTCTCCTCCCGGCGGGAAACTACAATGAGCAGTTCTTC. Translated, it gives CASSLLPAGNYNEQFF.

J is TRBJ2-3 and V is TRBV7-3, with D perhaps TRBD2 (6 bases). This CDR3 has 15 amino acids. Trimming took off 6 bases at V and 0 bases at J, with 13 bases between the two ends. Per germline, CDR1 SGHTA and CDR2 FQGTGA. CDR3 sequence: CASRGGSGSTDTQYF. CDR3 nucleotides: TGTGCCAGCAGGGGGGGTAGCGGAAGCACAGATACGCAGTATTTT.

This sequence joins TRBV9 and TRBJ2-1; D not resolved. Trimming left V 4 bases short and J 8 bases short, with 22 bases between. The CDR3 contains 16 residues. Per the germline V gene, CDR1 is SGDLS and CDR2 is YYNGEE. CDR3 loop: CASSSFRSPILDEQFF. CDR3 in DNA: TGTGCCAGCAGCTCTTTCAGGTCGCCGATTTTGGATGAGCAGTTCTTC.

The CDR3 loop is CAISEQEGMNQFF. CDR3 in DNA: TGTGCCATCAGTGAGCAGGAGGGCATGAATCAGTTCTTC. The rearrangement uses TRBV10-3 and TRBJ2-1; the D gene is possibly TRBD2 (6 bases). CDR1 is ENHRY and CDR2 is SYGVKD in the germline V gene. This CDR3 has 13 residues. V lost 2 bases to trimming and J lost 13 bases, with 15 bases between them.

The chain is built from TRBV9 and TRBJ2-1; 14 nucleotides align to TRBD2. The V gene end was trimmed by 3 bases and the J gene end by 5 bases; junction bases not matched to a gene: 13. CDR3 length equals 19 residues. Germline V lookup: CDR1 SGDLS, CDR2 YYNGEE. This CDR3 reads CASSGRQGTSGSRDNEQFF. The CDR3 region has the DNA TGTGCCAGCAGCGGACGACAGGGGACTAGCGGGAGTAGAGACAATGAGCAGTTCTTC.